The clone carrying this TCR beta chain has only one observation. Only in-frame clones appear in the TCRdb table, and some are missing; sequencing was by immunoSEQ multiplex PCR. The sample comprises about 72,000 clones, roughly 91% of which are singletons, and around 0.75% rests with the top ten. The ends were cut back, 0 bases at V and 1 base at J, with 15 bases in the middle. Germline-derived CDR1 and CDR2 are KGHSH and LQKENI. The CDR3 has 18 residues. The sample is drawn from a study of T cell changes during pregnancy in multiple sclerosis. J is TRBJ2-2 and V is TRBV18, with D possibly TRBD2 on 5 matching bases. The sequenced sample was peripheral blood, obtained in the third trimester of pregnancy. The receptor's source is a female donor in good health, enrolled as a control in a pregnancy study. CDR3 loop: CASSPPPLSSRNTGELFF. In DNA, the CDR3 is TGTGCCAGCTCACCACCACCTTTGTCTAGCAGGAACACCGGGGAGCTGTTTTTT.